This paragraph covers one T cell receptor (beta chain) sequence. Its specificity is not known. The PCR was carried out with 60 Vbeta primers and 13 Jbeta primers. Using immunoSEQ multiplex PCR, the repertoire was profiled, and TCRdb retains in-frame clones only, with some absent. The sample has approximately 120,000 clones; 60% to 85% are singletons. This sample stems from a study of cytomegalovirus exposure and HLA in healthy donors. CDR1 MDHEN and CDR2 SYDVKM come from the germline V gene. V lost 3 bases to trimming and J lost 8 bases, with 7 bases between them. CDR3 length: 12 amino acids. Study-level results: TCR beta V- and J-gene trimming was later associated with a missense DCLRE1C variant. In all likelihood, a cluster of highly shared sequence variants was a sequencing artifact. A later look showed TCR association rates differing by HLA locus, highest for DRB1 and lowest for HLA-C.

The V call is TRBV28, the J call TRBJ1-4, with unresolved D. The sample comprised PBMCs. The sequence was obtained from a young man in good health and CMV-seronegative. The CDR3 DNA reads TGTGCCAGCAGTTTCCGACTGGAAAAACTGTTTTTT. Encoded protein: CASSFRLEKLFF.